The 6 T cell receptor beta chains reported below all come from one sample, sequenced in a study of Tregs in tolerant kidney transplant recipients. Clones were read by immunoSEQ multiplex PCR, and TCRdb kept only the in-frame ones, dropping some. The sample records some 240,000 clones, 84% being singletons. Sequenced material: CD4+ T cells from blood. Receptors originate from a human donor in good health.

The rearrangement joins TRBV7-3 to TRBJ2-2; D ambiguous. The CDR3 contains 18 residues. Germline CDR1 SGHTA, CDR2 FQGTGA. V gave up 0 bases and J gave up 0 bases, with 14 bases separating them. CDR3 sequence reads: CASSLTGRARPNTGELFF. CDR3 sequence (DNA): TGTGCCAGCAGCTTAACAGGCCGGGCTAGGCCGAACACCGGGGAGCTGTTTTTT.

This clone was picked up a small number of times. This rearrangement joins TRBV11-2 to TRBJ2-7; no definite D call. This CDR3 has 14 residues. Germline loops: CDR1 SGHAT, CDR2 FQNNGV. V lost 0 bases and J 4 bases, leaving 10 bases between the germline ends. CDR3 protein: CASSLEDTRYEQYF. DNA of the CDR3: TGTGCCAGCAGCTTAGAGGATACCCGTTACGAGCAGTACTTC. Full variable domain (outside the CDR3, taken from reference TRBV11-2 and TRBJ2-7): EAGVAQSPRYKIIEKRQSVAFWCNPISGHATLYWYQQILGQGPKLLIQFQNNGVVDDSQLPKDRFSAERLKGVDSTLKIQPAKLEDSAVYLCASSLEDTRYEQYFGPGTRLTVT.

The gene calls are TRBV5-4 and TRBJ2-7; D might be TRBD1 or TRBD2, each matching 5 bases. V lost 5 bases and J lost 2, with 17 bases in between. CDR1 is SGHNT, CDR2 YYREEE, per germline (reference sequence). The CDR3 consists of 15 residues. The CDR3 nucleotides are TGTGCCAGCAGTTCTCCGGGACGGGCTACCTACGAGCAGTACTTC. Translating gives CASSSPGRATYEQYF.

This clone was observed a single time. The chain links TRBV14 to TRBJ2-7; 9 bases are a match to TRBD2. Germline V gene data show CDR1 as SGHDN and CDR2 as FVKESK. CDR3 size: 17 residues. V was clipped by 1 base and J by 5 bases; unmatched bases: 12. The CDR3 here is CASSQAPLAGVWDEQYF. In DNA form, the CDR3 reads TGTGCCAGCAGCCAAGCCCCCTTAGCGGGAGTGTGGGACGAGCAGTACTTC.

In its sample, this clone was seen a few times. The chain carries TRBV6-5 and TRBJ1-2; 7 positions agree with TRBD1. Unmatched junction bases numbered 7, after V lost 6 bases and J lost 6 bases. The V gene's germline CDR1 is MNHEY and CDR2 SVGAGI. The CDR3 runs 13 residues. The CDR3 bases are TGTGCCAGCAGGTTGACAGGGATTGATGGCTACACCTTC. Protein: CASRLTGIDGYTF.

This clone has a handful of counts. The genes are TRBV5-1 and TRBJ1-6; TRBD1 agrees at 11 bases. V shed 4 bases and J 9 bases; nucleotides not matched to a gene: 6. The CDR3 extends over 15 amino acids. CDR1 and CDR2 from the germline V gene are SGHRS and YFSETQ. CDR3 amino acids: CASSMTGQGGSPLHF. The CDR3 nucleotides are TGCGCCAGCAGCATGACGGGACAGGGGGGTTCACCCCTCCACTTT. Looking up the rest from reference TRBV5-1 and TRBJ1-6 gives the full variable domain: KAGVTQTPRYLIKTRGQQVTLSCSPISGHRSVSWYQQTPGQGLQFLFEYFSETQRNKGNFPGRFSGRQFSNSRSEMNVSTLELGDSALYLCASSMTGQGGSPLHFGNGTRLTVT.